Listed below are T cell receptor beta chains from one sample, sequenced in a study of fetal regulatory T cell absence and autoimmunity. Sequenced by immunoSEQ multiplex PCR; TCRdb stores in-frame clones only, minus some. The sample consists of 95,000 or so clones, 72% of them appearing once. The sequenced sample consisted of pancreas tissue. These receptors came from a male donor with IPEX syndrome. Each CDR3 is given with its conserved first and last residue. A D gene is named only where the DNA matches it firmly. The size field is filled for only some rows; it gives once, few, many or a size class.

D gene,J gene,clone size,V gene,CDR3 DNA,CDR3 protein
TRBD1,TRBJ1-3,NA,TRBV2,TGTGCCAGCAGTACAGGGGGCTCTGGAAACACCATATATTTT,CASSTGGSGNTIYF
NA,TRBJ1-5,NA,TRBV6-5,TGTGCCAGCGCTGCGGCCGGGGACGCAAATCAGCCCCAGCATTTT,CASAAAGDANQPQHF
NA,TRBJ1-3,once,TRBV7-2,TGTGCCAGCAGCTTAGAAGTAGGGTTTAGCTCTGGAAACACCATATATTTT,CASSLEVGFSSGNTIYF
NA,TRBJ2-5,once,TRBV27,TGTGCCAGCAGTCCCTACCGAGCTCCTCAGACCCAGTACTTC,CASSPYRAPQTQYF
TRBD2,TRBJ2-3,NA,TRBV2,TGTGCCAGCAGTAGGACTAGCGGGAGGGCTAGTAGAGATACGCAGTATTTT,CASSRTSGRASRDTQYF
NA,TRBJ1-6,few,TRBV11-2,TGTGCCAGCAGCCTTCTGGGGTCACCCCTCCACTTT,CASSLLGSPLHF
TRBD1,TRBJ1-2,NA,TRBV19,TGTGCCAGTAGCTGGACAGGGGCTAACTATGGCTACACCTTC,CASSWTGANYGYTF
NA,TRBJ2-1,NA,TRBV7-9,TGTGCCAGCAGCTTAGATCCTAGCAGGAGAGTAAATGAGCAGTTCTTC,CASSLDPSRRVNEQFF
TRBD1,TRBJ2-7,few,TRBV10-1,TGCGCCAGCAGTGCCGGACAGGGCTACGAGCAGTACTTC,CASSAGQGYEQYF
NA,TRBJ1-1,NA,TRBV28,TGTGCCAGCAGTCCTTGGGTTGGAACTGAAGCTTTCTTT,CASSPWVGTEAFF
NA,TRBJ1-5,few,TRBV19,TGTGCCAGTAGTATTAGAGGACAACTACAGCCCCAGCATTTT,CASSIRGQLQPQHF
TRBD1,TRBJ1-1,NA,TRBV4-1,TGCGCCAGCAGTCCCCAGGGGGACACCGGAGGGGTTGAAGCTTTCTTT,CASSPQGDTGGVEAFF
TRBD1,TRBJ1-4,NA,TRBV7-6,TGTGCCAGCAGCGGGACAGGGGGGACTAATGAAAAACTGTTTTTT,CASSGTGGTNEKLFF
NA,TRBJ2-2,NA,TRBV29-1,TGCAGCGTGGAGATGGGGTGGGACACCGGGGAGCTGTTTTTT,CSVEMGWDTGELFF
TRBD2,TRBJ2-7,few,TRBV10-1,TGCGCCATACTCTCCGGGACTAGCTTCTCCTACGAGCAGTACTTC,CAILSGTSFSYEQYF
NA,TRBJ1-2,NA,TRBV11-3,TGTGCCAGCAGCTTAGTGCTCGGGAGATCAGGACGTTTTTCTAGTGGCTACACCTTC,CASSLVLGRSGRFSSGYTF
NA,TRBJ1-1,NA,TRBV27,TGTGCCAGCAGTTTCGGCGCAGATTTAATGAACACTGAAGCTTTCTTT,CASSFGADLMNTEAFF
TRBD2,TRBJ2-3,NA,TRBV11-2,TGTGCCAGCAGCTTAGGACTAGCGGGAGGCACAGATACGCAGTATTTT,CASSLGLAGGTDTQYF
TRBD2,TRBJ2-7,NA,TRBV4-2,TGTGCCAGCAGCCCGCGACTAGCGGGAGGGTACACCTACGAGCAGTACTTC,CASSPRLAGGYTYEQYF
NA,TRBJ1-1,NA,TRBV30,TGTGCCTGGAGTTCGGTGATGAACACTGAAGCTTTCTTT,CAWSSVMNTEAFF
TRBD2,TRBJ2-3,NA,TRBV30,TGTGCCTGGAGTAATAGCGGGGGGACTTCCACAGATACGCAGTATTTT,CAWSNSGGTSTDTQYF
NA,TRBJ2-2,NA,TRBV15,TGTGCCACCAGCCCCAGCGGCAGGGTGGAGCTGTTTTTT,CATSPSGRVELFF
TRBD2,TRBJ2-7,NA,TRBV4-1,TGCGCCAGCAGCCAAAACCCAAATCTAGCGGGAGTCCCTACCTCCTACGAGCAGTACTTC,CASSQNPNLAGVPTSYEQYF
NA,TRBJ1-1,NA,TRBV25-1,TGTGCCAGCAGTTTCCTTTCGGGCACTGAAGCTTTCTTT,CASSFLSGTEAFF
TRBD1,TRBJ2-3,NA,TRBV5-3,TGTGCCAGAAGCTCTTTACAGGGGACCGCAGATACGCAGTATTTT,CARSSLQGTADTQYF
TRBD1,TRBJ1-1,NA,TRBV4-3,TGCGCCAGCAGCCCAAACAGGGGGCCGACTGAAGCTTTCTTT,CASSPNRGPTEAFF
TRBD1,TRBJ1-2,NA,TRBV7-2,TGTGCCAGCAGCGGATACAGGGGGCATGGCTACACCTTC,CASSGYRGHGYTF
TRBD1,TRBJ1-2,NA,TRBV5-4,TGTGCCAGCAGCTTGGGGCAGGGGGAAGGCTATGGCTACACCTTC,CASSLGQGEGYGYTF
NA,TRBJ2-1,NA,TRBV4-1,TGCGCCAGCAGCCAAGGTCAGGGACCCTACAATGAGCAGTTCTTC,CASSQGQGPYNEQFF
NA,TRBJ2-7,NA,TRBV11-3,TGTGCCAGCAGCTTCGCTAATAACTACGAGCAGTACTTC,CASSFANNYEQYF
TRBD2,TRBJ2-5,NA,TRBV18,TGTGCCAGCTCATCCCTAGCGGGGGGACAAGAGACCCAGTACTTC,CASSSLAGGQETQYF
NA,TRBJ2-7,NA,TRBV6-5,TGTGCCAGCAGTTCCGGGTTGTTTGGCGAGCAGTACTTC,CASSSGLFGEQYF
TRBD2,TRBJ2-3,NA,TRBV7-2,TGTGCCAGCAGCACCCGAGGACTAGCGGGGGAAGATACGCAGTATTTT,CASSTRGLAGEDTQYF
NA,TRBJ2-7,NA,TRBV30,TGTGCCTGGAGTGTACGCGGGAAGGCCTCCTACGAGCAGTACTTC,CAWSVRGKASYEQYF
TRBD1,TRBJ1-2,NA,TRBV30,TGTGCCTGGAGTGAAGGGACAGGGGTGAAGGGCTACACCTTC,CAWSEGTGVKGYTF
TRBD1,TRBJ1-2,NA,TRBV5-6,TGTGCCAGCAGCTTGCCTCCGGGACAGTGGGACTATGGCTACACCTTC,CASSLPPGQWDYGYTF
TRBD1,TRBJ2-1,NA,TRBV27,TGTGCCAGCAGTTTATCGGACAGGGGGCTTTACAATGAGCAGTTCTTC,CASSLSDRGLYNEQFF
TRBD1,TRBJ2-6,NA,TRBV6-9,TGTGCCAGCAGTAACAGGGGGCCTGGGGCCAACGTCCTGACTTTC,CASSNRGPGANVLTF
NA,TRBJ2-3,NA,TRBV4-1,TGCGCCAGCAGCCAAGATCTAAGGGTTAGCACAGATACGCAGTATTTT,CASSQDLRVSTDTQYF
NA,TRBJ1-2,few,TRBV2,TGTGCCAGCCAGAATAACTATGGCTACACCTTC,CASQNNYGYTF
NA,TRBJ2-2,few,TRBV10-3,TGTGCCATCAAGGACAACACCGGGGAGCTGTTTTTT,CAIKDNTGELFF
NA,TRBJ1-1,NA,TRBV5-1,TGCGCCAGCAGCTTGGGAACAGCGAACACTGAAGCTTTCTTT,CASSLGTANTEAFF
TRBD2,TRBJ2-2,NA,TRBV5-1,TGCGCCAGCAGCTTGGAACTAGCGGGAGCCGGGGAGCTGTTTTTT,CASSLELAGAGELFF
TRBD2,TRBJ2-2,NA,TRBV7-9,TGTGCCAGCAGCTTAGACGGACTAGGCACCGGGGAGCTGTTTTTT,CASSLDGLGTGELFF
NA,TRBJ2-1,NA,TRBV5-1,TGCGCCAGCAGTTTGAGACAGGCGCAAGCCGAGCAGTTCTTC,CASSLRQAQAEQFF
NA,TRBJ1-1,NA,TRBV29-1,TGCAGCGTTGAGGGGGTTTCCACTGAAGCTTTCTTT,CSVEGVSTEAFF
TRBD1,TRBJ1-5,few,TRBV4-1,TGCGCCAGCAGCCAAGAAGAGGCAGGGGGGTGGCAGCCCCAGCATTTT,CASSQEEAGGWQPQHF
NA,TRBJ2-7,once,TRBV6-1,TGTGCCAGCAGTCCAACGGACACCTACGAGCAGTACTTC,CASSPTDTYEQYF
NA,TRBJ2-7,NA,TRBV6-6,TGTGCCAGCAGTCGGCTCGGGGGAGCCCCAGCGGACGAGCAGTACTTC,CASSRLGGAPADEQYF
NA,TRBJ2-1,NA,TRBV5-6,TGTGCCAGCAGCTTGTGGTACAGGGAAGTCAATGAGCAGTTCTTC,CASSLWYREVNEQFF
NA,TRBJ2-3,NA,TRBV5-1,TGCGCCAGCAGCTTGGTGGTAGCGGCCACAGATACGCAGTATTTT,CASSLVVAATDTQYF
TRBD1,TRBJ2-3,NA,TRBV27,TGTGCCAGCAGTTTATCGGGCAGGGGGACAGATACGCAGTATTTT,CASSLSGRGTDTQYF
NA,TRBJ2-7,NA,TRBV25-1,TGTGCCAGCAGCGCGCGAAGTACGAAGAGCTCCTACGAGCAGTACTTC,CASSARSTKSSYEQYF
NA,TRBJ1-5,NA,TRBV9,TGTGCCAGCAGCCCCAACAGGGAGGTCTATAGCAATCAGCCCCAGCATTTT,CASSPNREVYSNQPQHF
NA,TRBJ2-7,NA,TRBV10-1,TGCGCCAGCAGTGAGGACAGGAGGGGGTTCTACGAGCAGTACTTC,CASSEDRRGFYEQYF